A selection of T cell receptor beta chains follows, all from one sample in a study of cytotoxic CD8 clonotypes in ibrutinib-treated CLL. Sequencing was performed with immunoSEQ multiplex PCR; in TCRdb, only in-frame clones are kept and a portion is missing. Of about 21,000 clones in the sample, over 70% are singletons; the top ten hold 26%. The sequencing used PBMCs, collected before ibrutinib treatment. These receptors were obtained from a human donor with chronic lymphocytic leukemia. CDR3s include the opening cysteine and the closing phenylalanine or tryptophan. A D gene is named only where the DNA matches it firmly. Size is stated for part of the rows, as once, few or many counts, or as a class when the clone is expanded.

cdr3_nt cdr3_aa d_call clone_size j_call v_call
TGTGCCACCAGCAGAGGGGGCCGCTACGAGCAGTACTTC CATSRGGRYEQYF . . TRBJ2-7 TRBV15
TGTGCCAGCAGCACCAGAGTAGATTTATCAGATACGCAGTATTTT CASSTRVDLSDTQYF . . TRBJ2-3 TRBV7-6
TGTGCCAGCAGCTTGGGAGGGAGGGAGATCTACGAGCAGTACTTC CASSLGGREIYEQYF TRBD2 few TRBJ2-7 TRBV5-5
TGTGCCAGCAGCCCAGAGCCAGGTTCTAACTATGGCTACACCTTC CASSPEPGSNYGYTF . . TRBJ1-2 TRBV7-6
TGCGCCAGCAGCTTGGTCGGAGGGGGACCGACCTACGAGCAGTACTTC CASSLVGGGPTYEQYF . . TRBJ2-7 TRBV5-1
TGTGCCAGCGCGCGAATAGAGGGCACAGATACGCAGTATTTT CASARIEGTDTQYF . . TRBJ2-3 TRBV18
TGCAGTGCTAGAGGACTTCAGCCCCAGCATTTT CSARGLQPQHF . . TRBJ1-5 TRBV20-1
TGTGCCAGCAGTAGTGGGACATTTAACACTGAAGCTTTCTTT CASSSGTFNTEAFF . . TRBJ1-1 TRBV6-1
TGTGCCAGCACAGGACAGGGCTATCAGCCCCAGCATTTT CASTGQGYQPQHF TRBD1 . TRBJ1-5 TRBV6-1
TGTGCCAGCAGCTTAAGCTCTGGAAACACCATATATTTT CASSLSSGNTIYF . once TRBJ1-3 TRBV7-8
TGTGCCAGCAGTGAAAGGGGTCCCCAGGAGGTTGAGACCCAGTACTTC CASSERGPQEVETQYF . . TRBJ2-5 TRBV6-1
TGCAGCGTTAACGACTCACCAGCTACGCAGTATTTT CSVNDSPATQYF . . TRBJ2-3 TRBV29-1
TGTGCCAGCAGTTTCCGGACAGCTGTTTCGGCTCCCCAGCATTTT CASSFRTAVSAPQHF . few TRBJ1-5 TRBV6-6
TGTGCCAGCAGCGGGGAGATCCGTTCGGAGCAGTACTTC CASSGEIRSEQYF . . TRBJ2-7 TRBV7-9
TGTGCCAGCAGCACGGGTGAAAGCTCCTACAATGAGCAGTTCTTC CASSTGESSYNEQFF . . TRBJ2-1 TRBV7-3
TGTGCCAGCAGTTTCAGAGGGGGCACTTCACCCCTCCACTTT CASSFRGGTSPLHF TRBD1 . TRBJ1-6 TRBV27
TGTGCCAGCTCACCCCCGAGGCCGGGCGGGAACACCGGGGAGCTGTTTTTT CASSPPRPGGNTGELFF . . TRBJ2-2 TRBV18